Included here is one T cell receptor beta chain sequence, with context. Its antigen is as yet unknown. The sample originates from a study of OX40 agonist ivuxolimab in advanced cancers. Assay: immunoSEQ multiplex PCR; the TCRdb copy retains only in-frame clones and omits some. The data show 70,000 to 80,000 clones, with around 94% seen just once and around 14% held by the top ten. General study points: Researchers did not determine the expanded peripheral T cells' antigen specificity.

Germline V gene data show CDR1 as SGHVS and CDR2 as FNYEAQ. CDR3 size: 14 residues. The ends lost 5 bases at V and 4 bases at J; junction bases unmatched: 7. The sample here was CD4+ or CD8+ T cells sorted from blood, taken in a trial of the OX40 agonist ivuxolimab. The source is an adult with an advanced solid tumor such as melanoma, head and neck, liver or kidney cancer. The V call is TRBV7-6, the J call TRBJ1-1, with 7 bases aligning to TRBD1. As DNA, the CDR3 is TGTGCCAGCAGCCCGTTGCAGGGGGGCACTGAAGCTTTCTTT. This encodes CASSPLQGGTEAFF.